These 5 T cell receptor beta chains came from one sample sequenced in a study of tumor and adjacent non-tumor tissue in lung cancer. Three rounds of nested PCR, following a modified ARM-PCR protocol, produced the TCRbeta library. TCRdb reanalysed the multiplex PCR reads using MiXCR and keeps one entry per CDR3 protein. Among 65,000 to 95,000 distinct CDR3 sequences, approximately 68% were seen once, and the ten largest hold over 10%. No cell sorting was done before RNA was extracted from the tissue. Material for sequencing was lung tumor tissue. These receptors were collected from a woman in her seventies with non-small cell lung cancer.

A note on this clonotype: A much larger clone lies one base from this, so it may be a read error. CDR3 residues: CASSIRGTVYSEQFF. CDR3 in DNA: TGTGCCAGCAGCATCAGAGGGACAGTTTACAGTGAGCAGTTCTTC. This rearrangement joins TRBV11-2 to TRBJ2-1; the match to TRBD1 covers 7 bases. The CDR3 has 15 amino acids. CDR1 is SGHAT, CDR2 FQNNGV, per germline.

This clonotype was observed at least ten times. The rearrangement joins TRBV10-3 to TRBJ2-2; D unresolved. V lost 7 bases, J lost 6 bases, and 15 bases lay in between. The CDR3 loop spans 14 amino acids. The germline V gene encodes CDR1 ENHRY and CDR2 SYGVKD. CDR3 residues: CAITRVDRSGELFF. The CDR3 DNA sequence: TGTGCCATCACCCGGGTGGATAGGTCCGGGGAGCTGTTTTTT.

In this sample, this clonotype turned up a few times. The V and J genes are TRBV28 and TRBJ1-1; D gene uncertain. Trimming removed 3 bases from V and 6 bases from J, with 17 bases in between. The length of the CDR3 is 15 residues. CDR1 is MDHEN and CDR2 is SYDVKM in the germline V gene. CDR3 nucleotides: TGTGCCAGCAGTTTGACTGGGGTCGGAAGGGCTGAAGCTTTCTTT. This codes for CASSLTGVGRAEAFF.

The chain recombines TRBV4-1 with TRBJ1-1; D is uncertain. Per the germline V gene, CDR1 is MGHRA and CDR2 is YSYEKL. Trimming left V 5 bases short and J 7 bases short, with 17 bases between. The length of the CDR3 is 14 residues. This chain's CDR3 is CASSESFQGNEAFF. The DNA of the CDR3 is TGCGCCAGCAGCGAGAGCTTTCAAGGAAATGAAGCTTTCTTT.

A remark on this clonotype: A much larger clone lies a single base off, so this may be a read error. V gene TRBV2 combines with J gene TRBJ2-5, with unresolved D. The ends were cut back, 6 bases at V and 5 bases at J, with 16 bases in the middle. The CDR3 totals 14 residues. The germline gives CDR1 SNHLY, CDR2 FYNNEI. The CDR3 here is CASSPLKMGETQYF. The DNA of the CDR3 is TGTGCCAGCAGCCCCCTGAAAATGGGCGAGACCCAGTACTTC.